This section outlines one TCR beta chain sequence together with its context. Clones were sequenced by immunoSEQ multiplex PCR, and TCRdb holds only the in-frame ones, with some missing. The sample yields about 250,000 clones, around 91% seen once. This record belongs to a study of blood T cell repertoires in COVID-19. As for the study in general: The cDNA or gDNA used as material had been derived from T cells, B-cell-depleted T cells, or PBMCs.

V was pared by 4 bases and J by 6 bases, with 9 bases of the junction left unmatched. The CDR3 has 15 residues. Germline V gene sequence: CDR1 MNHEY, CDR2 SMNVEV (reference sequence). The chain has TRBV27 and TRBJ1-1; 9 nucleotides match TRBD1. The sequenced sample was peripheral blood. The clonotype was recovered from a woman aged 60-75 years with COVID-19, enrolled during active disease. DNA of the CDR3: TGTGCCAGCAGTTACGCCCCCGGGACAGGGCCTGAAGCTTTCTTT. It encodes CASSYAPGTGPEAFF.